This passage covers 16 T cell receptor beta chains from one sample sequenced in a study of identical twins. Each CDR3 protein is one row after TCRdb ran MiXCR on the 5' RACE reads. Here the sample spans 200,000 to 250,000 distinct CDR3 sequences, approximately 12% being singletons. These data were also filed under a second study, of yellow fever vaccine responses in identical twins.

Sequenced material: memory (CD45RO+) T cells sorted from blood. The receptors were gathered from a woman between 18 and 30 years old in good health.

With regard to this clonotype: A much more abundant neighbour one base away suggests this may be a read error. The chain employs TRBV5-5 and TRBJ2-1; 8 nucleotides line up with TRBD2. Germline CDR1 and CDR2: SGHKS and YYEKEE (reference sequence). Trimming at V came to 2 bases and at J to 7 bases, leaving 11 bases not matched to a gene. The CDR3 spans 16 residues. Here the CDR3 reads CASSFDGRAQSNEQFF. DNA of the CDR3: TGTGCCAGCAGCTTTGACGGGAGGGCCCAGTCAAATGAGCAGTTCTTC.

V and J are TRBV4-1 and TRBJ2-7; a possible D gene is TRBD1 (6 bases). The CDR3 is 14 amino acids. Germline V gives CDR1 MGHRA, CDR2 YSYEKL. V was cut by 4 bases and J by 1 base, with 11 bases left in between. The chain's CDR3 is CASSLRDNSYEQYF. CDR3 nucleotides: TGCGCCAGCAGCCTCCGGGACAATTCCTACGAGCAGTACTTC.

This clonotype was seen a handful of times. The V gene is TRBV7-3, the J gene TRBJ2-1; D perhaps matches TRBD2 (6 bases). CDR3 length: 16 amino acids. V was cut by 6 bases and J by 1 base, with 16 bases left in between. The germline CDR1 and CDR2 sequences are SGHTA and FQGTGA. CDR3 in DNA: TGTGCCAGCAGTCCAAGAGGGAGGACGTCCTACAATGAGCAGTTCTTC. This sequence encodes CASSPRGRTSYNEQFF.

The chain links TRBV10-2 to TRBJ1-5; possibly TRBD1 for D (6 bases). The V gene lost 4 bases and the J gene lost 3 bases, with 16 bases spanning the gap. The length of the CDR3 is 16 residues. Per germline, CDR1 WSHSY and CDR2 SAAADI. CDR3 DNA: TGCGCCAGCAGTGTTGGGCAGGGGATCCTCAATCAGCCCCAGCATTTT. It is translated as CASSVGQGILNQPQHF.

The chain recombines TRBV6-5 with TRBJ1-1; TRBD1 is a possible D gene (5 bases). The V gene's germline CDR1 is MNHEY and CDR2 SVGAGI. The V end lost 4 bases, the J end lost 0 bases, and 12 bases lay between the germline ends. This CDR3 contains 15 residues. This CDR3 reads CASSSPGEMNTEAFF. CDR3 DNA: TGTGCCAGCAGTTCCCCGGGGGAGATGAACACTGAAGCTTTCTTT.

The chain combines TRBV30 with TRBJ1-6; D may be TRBD1 (6 bases). This CDR3 region has 15 residues. With 2 bases removed from V and 3 bases from J, the gap between germline ends came to 11 bases. Per the germline V gene, CDR1 is GTSNPN and CDR2 is SVGIG (reference sequence). The CDR3 DNA follows: TGTGCCTGGAGTCGACAGGTGGACTATAATTCACCCCTCCACTTT. Amino acids: CAWSRQVDYNSPLHF. The full variable domain, with the rest looked up from reference TRBV30 and TRBJ1-6, is SQTIHQWPATLVQPVGSPLSLECTVEGTSNPNLYWYRQAAGRGLQLLFYSVGIGQISSEVPQNLSASRPQDRQFILSSKKLLLSDSGFYLCAWSRQVDYNSPLHFGNGTRLTVT.

J is TRBJ1-2 and V is TRBV7-6; no clear D. This CDR3 has 15 amino acids. V was shortened by 2 bases and J by 4 bases, with 14 bases between the two germline ends. From germline, CDR1 is SGHVS and CDR2 FNYEAQ. The CDR3: CASSLMPGMSYGYTF. In DNA form, the CDR3 reads TGTGCCAGCAGCTTAATGCCGGGGATGAGCTATGGCTACACCTTC.

This clonotype was observed a handful of times. The chain combines TRBV25-1 with TRBJ1-6; maybe TRBD1 (6 bases). The CDR3 totals 15 residues. V shed 4 bases and J shed 10 bases, with 17 bases lying between them. The germline gives CDR1 MGHDK, CDR2 SYGVNS. CDR3 in amino acids: CASSVRGGAKSPLHF. Written as DNA, the CDR3 is TGTGCCAGCAGTGTCAGAGGGGGGGCTAAGTCACCCCTCCACTTT.

This clonotype has just a few counts. J is TRBJ2-7 and V is TRBV20-1, with 8 positions matching TRBD2. V trimming: 6 bases; J trimming: 4 bases; junction bases outside the gene matches: 14. Germline values: CDR1 DFQATT, CDR2 SNEGSKA (reference sequence). This CDR3 has 15 amino acids. Here the CDR3 DNA reads TGCAGTGCCCCTGGGGCCTTAGCGGGATCATACGAGCAGTACTTC. Protein: CSAPGALAGSYEQYF.

This clonotype was seen a few times. The CDR3, as DNA: TGTGCCAGCAGCCGAGGTCTGGCAGATACGCAGTATTTT. Protein product: CASSRGLADTQYF. The chain is built from TRBV6-1 and TRBJ2-3; unclear D gene. V was shortened by 6 bases and J by 4 bases, with 11 bases between the two germline ends. Germline CDR1 reads MNHNS; CDR2 reads SASEGT. The CDR3 extends over 13 amino acids.

This sequence joins TRBV4-3 and TRBJ2-1; 12 bases are a match to TRBD2. V was pared by 1 base and J by 4 bases, with 8 bases of the junction left unmatched. Germline lookup yields CDR1 LGHNA and CDR2 YSLEER. CDR3 size: 18 residues. The CDR3 sequence: CASSQGLAGGPRYNEQFF. The CDR3 coding sequence is TGCGCCAGCAGCCAAGGGCTAGCGGGAGGGCCGAGGTACAATGAGCAGTTCTTC.

The chain uses TRBV7-3 and TRBJ2-6; 9 bases line up with TRBD1. The V gene end was trimmed by 5 bases and the J gene end by 2 bases; junction bases not matched to a gene: 7. CDR1 and CDR2 from the germline V gene are SGHTA and FQGTGA. The length of the CDR3 is 17 residues. The CDR3 region is CASSPGTGIPGANVLTF. The CDR3 bases are TGTGCCAGCAGCCCCGGGACAGGGATCCCTGGGGCCAACGTCCTGACTTTC. The whole variable domain, remainder taken from reference TRBV7-3 and TRBJ2-6, is GAGVSQTPSNKVTEKGKYVELRCDPISGHTALYWYRQSLGQGPEFLIYFQGTGAADDSGLPNDRFFAVRPEGSVSTLKIQRTERGDSAVYLCASSPGTGIPGANVLTFGAGSRLTVL.

The chain uses TRBV12-3 or TRBV12-4 and TRBJ2-3; 7 bases match TRBD2. This CDR3 comprises 16 residues. V was pared by 4 bases and J by 2 bases, with 9 bases of the junction left unmatched. The CDR3 region is CASSSDHLAVTDTQYF. In DNA, the CDR3 is TGTGCCAGCAGTTCGGACCATCTAGCGGTCACAGATACGCAGTATTTT.

The chain couples TRBV3-1 to TRBJ2-3; no definite D call. This CDR3 contains 13 residues. Trimming cost V 2 bases and J 6 bases, with 9 bases left between them. The V gene's germline CDR1 is LGHDT and CDR2 YNNKEL (reference sequence). CDR3 sequence (DNA): TGTGCCAGCAGCCAATCGCTACATGATACGCAGTATTTT. Its translation is CASSQSLHDTQYF.

Concerning this clonotype itself: A much larger clone lies a single base off, so this may be a read error. The gene calls are TRBV20-1 and TRBJ2-7, with 8 bases that match TRBD2. The CDR3 is 17 residues long. CDR1 and CDR2 from the germline V gene are DFQATT and SNEGSKA (reference sequence). The CDR3 coding sequence is TGCTGTGCTAGATTGTCAGGGACGAGCGGGAGTATGTACGAGCAGTACTTC. Protein product: CCARLSGTSGSMYEQYF.

V and J are TRBV18 and TRBJ2-7; no definite D call. V was pared by 3 bases and J by 4 bases, with 10 bases between. Germline V gene data show CDR1 as KGHSH and CDR2 as LQKENI. The CDR3 sequence is 13 residues long. CDR3 DNA: TGTGCCAGCTCACCGGTCGGAGCATACGAGCAGTACTTC. Translated: CASSPVGAYEQYF. The full variable domain, its missing parts supplied by reference TRBV18 and TRBJ2-7, is NAGVMQNPRHLVRRRGQEARLRCSPMKGHSHVYWYRQLPEEGLKFMVYLQKENIIDESGMPKERFSAEFPKEGPSILRIQQVVRGDSAAYFCASSPVGAYEQYFGPGTRLTVT.